Given below is one TCR beta chain in context. This CDR3 spans 13 amino acids. Germline values: CDR1 LGHNA, CDR2 YNFKEQ. The ends were cut back, 4 bases at V and 6 bases at J, with 13 bases in the middle. This sample is drawn from a study of cytomegalovirus exposure and HLA in healthy donors. Study-level information: Of all 400 or so donors who were genotyped, under 90% belonged to the Caucasian-associated ancestry cluster.

Both 60 Vbeta primers and 13 Jbeta primers went into the PCR. TCRdb keeps only in-frame clones here, not all; method: immunoSEQ multiplex PCR. The data hold about 90,000 clones, with less than 75% observed a single time. The sequence was obtained from a man aged 30 to 39 in good health and CMV-seronegative. The sequenced sample consisted of PBMCs. The chain joins TRBV4-2 to TRBJ2-7; D may be TRBD2 (5 bases). The CDR3 bases are TGTGCCAGCAGCCCCCGTAGGGAGTGCGAGCAGTACTTC. This encodes CASSPRRECEQYF.